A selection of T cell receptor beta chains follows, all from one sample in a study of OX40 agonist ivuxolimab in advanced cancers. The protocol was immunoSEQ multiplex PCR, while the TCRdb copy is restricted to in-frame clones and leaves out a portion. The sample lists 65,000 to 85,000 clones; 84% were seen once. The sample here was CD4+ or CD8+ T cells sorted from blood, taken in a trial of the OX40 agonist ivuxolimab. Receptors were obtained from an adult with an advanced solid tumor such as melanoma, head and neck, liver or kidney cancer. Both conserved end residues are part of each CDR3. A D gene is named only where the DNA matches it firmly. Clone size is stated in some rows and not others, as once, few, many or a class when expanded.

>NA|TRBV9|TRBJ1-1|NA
CASRGQRNTEAFF
TGTGCCAGCAGAGGACAGCGGAACACTGAAGCTTTCTTT
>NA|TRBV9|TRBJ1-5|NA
CASSVDGEQPQHF
TGTGCCAGCAGCGTAGACGGAGAGCAGCCCCAGCATTTT
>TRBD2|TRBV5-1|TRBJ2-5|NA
CASSPGRASGGQETQYF
TGCGCCAGCAGCCCAGGCCGGGCTAGCGGGGGCCAAGAGACCCAGTACTTC
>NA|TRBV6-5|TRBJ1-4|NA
CASSRGPLGELFF
TGTGCCAGCAGCCGAGGGCCCCTGGGGGAACTGTTTTTT
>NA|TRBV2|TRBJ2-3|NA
CASRRDSWGSDTQYF
TGTGCCAGCAGGCGGGACAGTTGGGGATCAGATACGCAGTATTTT
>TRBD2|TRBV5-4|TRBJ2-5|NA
CASRRGGSPQETQYF
TGTGCCAGCAGGCGAGGCGGGAGTCCCCAAGAGACCCAGTACTTC
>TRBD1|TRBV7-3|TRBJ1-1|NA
CASSLGGQGSEAFF
TGTGCCAGCAGCCTGGGGGGACAGGGGAGTGAAGCTTTCTTT
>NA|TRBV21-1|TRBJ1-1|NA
CASSKGLLWDPTEAFF
TGTGCCAGCAGCAAAGGACTGCTATGGGATCCCACTGAAGCTTTCTTT
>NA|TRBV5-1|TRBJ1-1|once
CASSILGGTLGTEAFF
TGCGCCAGCAGCATCCTGGGGGGAACCCTCGGGACTGAAGCTTTCTTT
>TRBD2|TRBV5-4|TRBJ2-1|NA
CASNRGASGNSYNEQFF
TGTGCCAGCAACCGCGGAGCTAGCGGGAACTCCTACAATGAGCAGTTCTTC
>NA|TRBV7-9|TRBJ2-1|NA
CALRRAPYNEQFF
TGTGCCCTCCGGAGGGCTCCCTACAATGAGCAGTTCTTC
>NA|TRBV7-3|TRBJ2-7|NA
CASSSSPSGWQYF
TGTGCCAGCAGCTCATCCCCCAGCGGGTGGCAGTACTTC
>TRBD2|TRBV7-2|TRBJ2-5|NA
CASRRAGGGETQYF
TGTGCCAGCCGAAGGGCGGGGGGAGGAGAGACCCAGTACTTC
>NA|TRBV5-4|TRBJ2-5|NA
CASSWTSGGPLGETQYF
TGTGCCAGCAGCTGGACCAGTGGAGGGCCTTTAGGAGAGACCCAGTACTTC
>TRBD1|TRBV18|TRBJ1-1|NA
CASSRFDRAPNTEAFF
TGTGCCAGCTCACGATTCGACAGGGCCCCGAACACTGAAGCTTTCTTT
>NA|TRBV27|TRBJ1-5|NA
CASSLSGPGVSNQPQHF
TGTGCCAGCAGTTTATCAGGGCCAGGGGTTAGCAATCAGCCCCAGCATTTT
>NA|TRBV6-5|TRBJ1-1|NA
CASRIRDDTEAFF
TGTGCCAGCAGGATCCGGGACGACACTGAAGCTTTCTTT
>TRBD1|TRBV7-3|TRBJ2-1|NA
CASSGKGQGKYNEQFF
TGTGCCAGCAGCGGAAAGGGACAGGGGAAATACAATGAGCAGTTCTTC
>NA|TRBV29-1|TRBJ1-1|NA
CSGGLTEAFF
TGCAGCGGGGGGCTCACTGAAGCTTTCTTT
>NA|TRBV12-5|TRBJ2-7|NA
CASGLVGYEQYF
TGTGCTAGTGGTTTGGTAGGGTACGAGCAGTACTTC
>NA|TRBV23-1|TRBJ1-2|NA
CAVPQGGNGYTF
TGCGCCGTACCACAGGGAGGGAATGGCTACACCTTC
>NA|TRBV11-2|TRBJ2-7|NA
CASSPLKRTTGETYEQYF
TGTGCCAGCAGCCCACTTAAACGCACGACAGGTGAAACCTACGAGCAGTACTTC
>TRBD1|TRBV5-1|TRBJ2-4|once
CASSSRTGANIQYF
TGCGCCAGCAGCTCCCGGACAGGCGCGAACATTCAGTACTTC
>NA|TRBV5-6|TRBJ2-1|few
CASSLKYVGLRNEQFF
TGTGCCAGCAGCTTGAAGTATGTAGGTCTCCGCAATGAGCAGTTCTTC
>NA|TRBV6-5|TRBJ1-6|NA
CASSYEDTSRRSPLHF
TGTGCCAGCAGTTACGAGGACACCTCACGACGGTCACCCCTCCACTTT
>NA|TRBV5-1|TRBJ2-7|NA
CASSLWGDYEQYF
TGCGCCAGCAGCTTGTGGGGAGACTACGAGCAGTACTTC
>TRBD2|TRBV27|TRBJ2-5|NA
CASSPGTSGLSQYF
TGTGCCAGCAGTCCTGGGACTAGCGGGTTAAGCCAGTACTTC
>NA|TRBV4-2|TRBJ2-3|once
CASSQEISGYSTDTQYF
TGTGCCAGCAGCCAAGAGATTAGCGGTTATAGCACAGATACGCAGTATTTT
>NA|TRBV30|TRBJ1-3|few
CAWRPRGRGRSGNTIYF
TGTGCCTGGAGACCCCGAGGGAGGGGACGCTCTGGAAACACCATATATTTT
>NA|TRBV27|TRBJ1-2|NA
CASSLSWGIGYGYTF
TGTGCCAGCAGTTTATCGTGGGGAATTGGGTATGGCTACACCTTC
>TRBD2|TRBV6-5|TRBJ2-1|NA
CASSYSSGSFYEQFF
TGTGCCAGCAGTTACAGTAGCGGGAGTTTCTATGAGCAGTTCTTC
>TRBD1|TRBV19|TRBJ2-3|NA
CATTGGTDTQYF
TGTGCCACTACAGGGGGCACAGATACGCAGTATTTT
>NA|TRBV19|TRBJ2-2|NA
CASSIEGGRRWELFF
TGTGCCAGTAGTATCGAGGGGGGGAGAAGATGGGAGCTGTTTTTT
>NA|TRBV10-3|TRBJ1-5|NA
CAISENSNQPQHF
TGTGCCATCAGTGAAAACAGCAATCAGCCCCAGCATTTT
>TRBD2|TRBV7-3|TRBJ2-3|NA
CASSRPGLAGGGRFTDTQYF
TGTGCCAGCAGTCGTCCGGGACTAGCGGGAGGAGGACGATTCACAGATACGCAGTATTTT
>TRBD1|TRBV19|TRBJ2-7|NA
CASSIDLRDSKQYF
TGTGCCAGTAGTATAGATCTCCGGGACAGCAAGCAGTACTTC